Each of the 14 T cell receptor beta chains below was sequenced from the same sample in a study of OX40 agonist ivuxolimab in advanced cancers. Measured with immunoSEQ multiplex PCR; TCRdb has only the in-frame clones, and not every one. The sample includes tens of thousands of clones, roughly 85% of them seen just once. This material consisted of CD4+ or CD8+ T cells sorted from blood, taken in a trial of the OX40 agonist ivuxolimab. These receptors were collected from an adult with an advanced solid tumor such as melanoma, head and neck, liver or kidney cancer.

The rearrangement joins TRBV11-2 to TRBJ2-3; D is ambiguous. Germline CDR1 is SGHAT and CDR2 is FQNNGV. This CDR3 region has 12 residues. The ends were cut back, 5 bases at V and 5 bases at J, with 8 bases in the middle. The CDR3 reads CASSMHRDTQYF. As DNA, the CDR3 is TGTGCCAGCAGCATGCACAGAGATACGCAGTATTTT.

This CDR3 is CASSSERRTQYF. In nucleotides, the CDR3 is TGTGCCAGCAGCTCGGAAAGGAGAACCCAGTACTTC. This rearrangement joins TRBV5-6 to TRBJ2-5; unclear D gene. Germline V CDR1 and CDR2: SGHDT, YYEEEE. V was shortened by 3 bases and J by 8 bases, with 11 bases between the two germline ends. There are 12 residues in the CDR3.

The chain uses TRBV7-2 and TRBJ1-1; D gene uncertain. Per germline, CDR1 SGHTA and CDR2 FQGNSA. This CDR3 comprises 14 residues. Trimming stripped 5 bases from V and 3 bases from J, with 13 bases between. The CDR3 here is CASSPGDMYTEAFF. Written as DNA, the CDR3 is TGTGCCAGCAGCCCGGGCGACATGTACACTGAAGCTTTCTTT.

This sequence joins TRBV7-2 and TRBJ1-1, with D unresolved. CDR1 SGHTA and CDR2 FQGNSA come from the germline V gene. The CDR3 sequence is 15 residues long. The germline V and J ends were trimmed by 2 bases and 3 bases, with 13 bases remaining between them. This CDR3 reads CASSLQSFRDTEAFF. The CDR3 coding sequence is TGTGCCAGCAGCTTACAGTCTTTTCGGGACACTGAAGCTTTCTTT.

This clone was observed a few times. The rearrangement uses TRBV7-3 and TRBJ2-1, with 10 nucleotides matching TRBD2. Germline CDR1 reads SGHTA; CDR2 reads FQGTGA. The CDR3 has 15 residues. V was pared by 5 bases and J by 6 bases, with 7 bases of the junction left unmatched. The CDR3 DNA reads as TGTGCCAGCAGCCCTAGCGGGAGTGGTTTCAATGAGCAGTTCTTC. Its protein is CASSPSGSGFNEQFF. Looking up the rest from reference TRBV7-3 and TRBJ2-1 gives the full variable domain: GAGVSQTPSNKVTEKGKYVELRCDPISGHTALYWYRQSLGQGPEFLIYFQGTGAADDSGLPNDRFFAVRPEGSVSTLKIQRTERGDSAVYLCASSPSGSGFNEQFFGPGTRLTVL.

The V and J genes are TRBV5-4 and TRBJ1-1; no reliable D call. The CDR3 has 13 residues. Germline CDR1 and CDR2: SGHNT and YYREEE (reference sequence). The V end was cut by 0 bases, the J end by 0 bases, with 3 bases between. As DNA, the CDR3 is TGTGCCAGCAGCTTGGACGTGAACACTGAAGCTTTCTTT. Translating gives CASSLDVNTEAFF. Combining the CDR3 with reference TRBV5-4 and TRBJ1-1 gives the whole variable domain ETGVTQSPTHLIKTRGQQVTLRCSSQSGHNTVSWYQQALGQGPQFIFQYYREEENGRGNFPPRFSGLQFPNYSSELNVNALELDDSALYLCASSLDVNTEAFFGQGTRLTVV.

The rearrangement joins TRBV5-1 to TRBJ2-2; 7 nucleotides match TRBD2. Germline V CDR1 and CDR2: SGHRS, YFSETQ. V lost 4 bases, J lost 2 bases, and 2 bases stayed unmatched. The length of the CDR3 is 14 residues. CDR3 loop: CASSRGDNTGELFF. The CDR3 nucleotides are TGCGCCAGCAGCCGGGGGGATAACACCGGGGAGCTGTTTTTT.

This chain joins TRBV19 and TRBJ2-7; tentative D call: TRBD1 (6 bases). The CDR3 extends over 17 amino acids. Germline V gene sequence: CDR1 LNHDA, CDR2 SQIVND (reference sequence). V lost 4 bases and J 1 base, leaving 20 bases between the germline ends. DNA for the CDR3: TGTGCCAGTAGTAAGCCTACAGGGCCCGGTGAATCCTACGAGCAGTACTTC. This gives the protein CASSKPTGPGESYEQYF.

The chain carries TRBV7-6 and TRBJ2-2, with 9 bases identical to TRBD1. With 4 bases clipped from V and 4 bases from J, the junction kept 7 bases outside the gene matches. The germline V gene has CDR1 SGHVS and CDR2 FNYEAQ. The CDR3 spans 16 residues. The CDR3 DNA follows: TGTGCCAGCAGCTCCTCGACAGGGGGAATCACCGGGGAGCTGTTTTTT. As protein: CASSSSTGGITGELFF.

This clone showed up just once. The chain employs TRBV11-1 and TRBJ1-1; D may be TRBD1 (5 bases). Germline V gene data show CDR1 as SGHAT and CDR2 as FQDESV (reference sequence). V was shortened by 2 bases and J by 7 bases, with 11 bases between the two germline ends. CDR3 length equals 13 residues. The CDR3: CASSLHGTYEAFF. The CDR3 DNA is TGTGCCAGCAGCTTACACGGGACTTATGAAGCTTTCTTT.

CDR3 region: CASREGIQGIYNSPLHF. For the CDR3, the DNA is TGTGCCAGCAGGGAGGGGATACAGGGAATCTATAATTCACCCCTCCACTTT. The gene calls are TRBV2 and TRBJ1-6, with D maybe TRBD1 (6 bases). The CDR3 consists of 17 residues. Germline loops: CDR1 SNHLY, CDR2 FYNNEI. The ends were cut back, 6 bases at V and 3 bases at J, with 18 bases in the middle.

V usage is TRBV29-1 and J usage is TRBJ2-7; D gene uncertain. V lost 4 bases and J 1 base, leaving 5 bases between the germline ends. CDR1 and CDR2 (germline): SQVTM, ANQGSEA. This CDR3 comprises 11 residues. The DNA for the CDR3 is TGCAGCGTTGCAGAGTCCTACGAGCAGTACTTC. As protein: CSVAESYEQYF.

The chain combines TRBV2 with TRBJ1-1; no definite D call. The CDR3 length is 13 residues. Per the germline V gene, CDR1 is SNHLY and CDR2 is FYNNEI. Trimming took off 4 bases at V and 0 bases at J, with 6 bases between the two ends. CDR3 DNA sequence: TGTGCCAGCAGTGTTAAAATGAACACTGAAGCTTTCTTT. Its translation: CASSVKMNTEAFF.

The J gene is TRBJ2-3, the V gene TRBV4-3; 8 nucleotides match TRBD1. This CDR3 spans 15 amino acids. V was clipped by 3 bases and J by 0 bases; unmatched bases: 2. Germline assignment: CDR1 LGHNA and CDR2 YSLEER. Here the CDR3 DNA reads TGCGCCAGCAGCCATCGACAGGGGAGCACAGATACGCAGTATTTT. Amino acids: CASSHRQGSTDTQYF.